This TCR beta chain was retrieved from a study of blood T cells in healthy people across ages. Through a sample-barcoded 5' primer and a J-beta primer mix, a second PCR was run for about 7 to 12 cycles. Each TCR beta cDNA got a 12-nucleotide random molecular identifier. MiXCR, run by TCRdb on the 5' RACE reads, gives a single entry per CDR3 protein. The data show 800,000 or so distinct CDR3 sequences, approximately 25% seen once. Germline V gene data show CDR1 as KGHDR and CDR2 as SFDVKD. The CDR3 extends over 12 amino acids. The sample was also reused in another study, on T cells of mothers and their children.

The sequencing input was blood. The chain uses TRBV24-1 and TRBJ2-5; D may be TRBD2 (6 bases). The J call may be faulty, since TRBJ2-7 better matches the DNA end. The sequence came from a boy younger than 18 in good health. CDR3 sequence: CATIMAGYEQYF. The DNA for the CDR3 is TGTGCCACCATCATGGCGGGGTACGAGCAGTACTTC.